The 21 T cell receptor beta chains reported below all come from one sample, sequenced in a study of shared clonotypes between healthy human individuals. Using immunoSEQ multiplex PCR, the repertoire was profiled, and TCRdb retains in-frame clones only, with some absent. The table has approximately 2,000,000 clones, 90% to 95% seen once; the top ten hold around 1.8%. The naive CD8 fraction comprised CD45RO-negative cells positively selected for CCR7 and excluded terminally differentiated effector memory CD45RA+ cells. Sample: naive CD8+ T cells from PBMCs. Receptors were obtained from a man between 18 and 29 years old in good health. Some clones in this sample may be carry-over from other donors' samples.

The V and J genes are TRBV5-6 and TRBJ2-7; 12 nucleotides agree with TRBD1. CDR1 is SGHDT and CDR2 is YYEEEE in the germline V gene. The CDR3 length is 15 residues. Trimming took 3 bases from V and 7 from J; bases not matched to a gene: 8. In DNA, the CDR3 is TGTGCCAGCAGCTCCCGGGACAGGGGGCCCTGGGAGCAGTACTTC. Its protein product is CASSSRDRGPWEQYF.

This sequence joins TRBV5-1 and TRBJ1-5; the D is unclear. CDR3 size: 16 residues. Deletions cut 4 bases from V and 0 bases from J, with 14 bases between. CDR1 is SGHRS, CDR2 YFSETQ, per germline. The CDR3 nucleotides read TGCGCCAGCAGCCCGGAGACACCGTATAGCAATCAGCCCCAGCATTTT. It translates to CASSPETPYSNQPQHF.

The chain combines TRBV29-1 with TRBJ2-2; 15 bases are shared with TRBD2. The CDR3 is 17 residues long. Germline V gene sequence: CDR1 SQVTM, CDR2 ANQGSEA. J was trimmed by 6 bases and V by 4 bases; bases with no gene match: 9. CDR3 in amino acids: CSVGTSGRDWVAGELFF. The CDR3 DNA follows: TGCAGCGTTGGGACTAGCGGGAGGGACTGGGTTGCCGGGGAGCTGTTTTTT.

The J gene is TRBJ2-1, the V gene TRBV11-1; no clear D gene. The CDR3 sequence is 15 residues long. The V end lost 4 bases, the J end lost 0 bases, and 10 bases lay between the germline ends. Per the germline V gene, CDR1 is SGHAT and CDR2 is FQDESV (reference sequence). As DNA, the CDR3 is TGTGCCAGCAGCTACTCGTCAGCCTCCTACAATGAGCAGTTCTTC. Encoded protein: CASSYSSASYNEQFF.

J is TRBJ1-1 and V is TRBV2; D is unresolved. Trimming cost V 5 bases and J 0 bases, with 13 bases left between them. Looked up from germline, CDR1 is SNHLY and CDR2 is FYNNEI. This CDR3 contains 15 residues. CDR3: CASSLGLILNTEAFF. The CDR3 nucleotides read TGTGCCAGCAGTCTTGGACTGATATTGAACACTGAAGCTTTCTTT.

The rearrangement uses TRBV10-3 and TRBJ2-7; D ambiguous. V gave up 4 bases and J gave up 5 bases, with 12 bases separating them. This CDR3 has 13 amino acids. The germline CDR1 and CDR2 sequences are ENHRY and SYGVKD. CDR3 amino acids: CAISGRDWDEQYF. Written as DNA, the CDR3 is TGTGCCATCAGTGGGAGAGACTGGGACGAGCAGTACTTC.

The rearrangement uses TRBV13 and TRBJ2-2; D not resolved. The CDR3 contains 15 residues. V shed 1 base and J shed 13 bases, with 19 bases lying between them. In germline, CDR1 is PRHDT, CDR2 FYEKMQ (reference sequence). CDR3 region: CASSLVGQSTLGLFF. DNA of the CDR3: TGTGCCAGCAGCTTAGTAGGGCAGTCTACTTTGGGGCTGTTTTTT.

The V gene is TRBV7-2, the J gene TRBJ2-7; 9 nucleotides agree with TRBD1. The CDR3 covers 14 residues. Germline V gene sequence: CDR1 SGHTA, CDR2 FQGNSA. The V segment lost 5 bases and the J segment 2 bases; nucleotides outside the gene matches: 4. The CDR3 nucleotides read TGTGCCAGCAGCCCATGGACAGGGGCCTACGAGCAGTACTTC. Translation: CASSPWTGAYEQYF.

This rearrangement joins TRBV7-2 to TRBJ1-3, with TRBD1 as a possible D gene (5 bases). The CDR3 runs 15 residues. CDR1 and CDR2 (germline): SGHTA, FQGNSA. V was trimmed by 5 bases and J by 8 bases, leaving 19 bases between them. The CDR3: CASSPGIGVGHTIYF. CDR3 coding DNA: TGTGCCAGCAGCCCGGGTATAGGGGTTGGGCACACCATATATTTT.

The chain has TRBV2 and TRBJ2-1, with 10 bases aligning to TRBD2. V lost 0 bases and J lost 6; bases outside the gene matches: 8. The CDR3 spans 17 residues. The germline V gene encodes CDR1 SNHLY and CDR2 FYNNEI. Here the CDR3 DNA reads TGTGCCAGCAGTGAAGCGAGGGGAGCGGGAGGGCTCAATGAGCAGTTCTTC. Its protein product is CASSEARGAGGLNEQFF.

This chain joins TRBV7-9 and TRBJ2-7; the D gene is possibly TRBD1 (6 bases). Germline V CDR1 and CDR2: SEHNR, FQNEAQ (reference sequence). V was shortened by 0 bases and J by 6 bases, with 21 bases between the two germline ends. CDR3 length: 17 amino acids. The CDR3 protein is CASSLAGTSTPGPEQYF. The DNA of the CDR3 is TGTGCCAGCAGCTTAGCCGGGACATCGACGCCGGGACCCGAGCAGTACTTC.

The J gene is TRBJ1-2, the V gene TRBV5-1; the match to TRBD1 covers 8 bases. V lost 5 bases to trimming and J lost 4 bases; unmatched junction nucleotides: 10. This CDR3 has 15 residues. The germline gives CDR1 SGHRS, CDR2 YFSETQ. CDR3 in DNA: TGCGCCAGCAGTTGGGCCGGACAGGGAGGCTATGGCTACACCTTC. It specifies CASSWAGQGGYGYTF.

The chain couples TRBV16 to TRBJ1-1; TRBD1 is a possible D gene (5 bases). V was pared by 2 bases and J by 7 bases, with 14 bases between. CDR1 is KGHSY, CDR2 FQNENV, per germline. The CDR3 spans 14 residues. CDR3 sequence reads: CASSQRGRKLEAFF. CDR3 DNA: TGTGCCAGCAGCCAACGGGGCAGAAAACTTGAAGCTTTCTTT.

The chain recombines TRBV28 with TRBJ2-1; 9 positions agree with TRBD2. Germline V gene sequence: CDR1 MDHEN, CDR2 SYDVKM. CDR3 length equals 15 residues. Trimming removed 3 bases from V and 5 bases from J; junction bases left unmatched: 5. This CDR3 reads CASSFSGSGHNEQFF. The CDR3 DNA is TGTGCCAGCAGTTTTAGCGGGAGCGGGCACAATGAGCAGTTCTTC. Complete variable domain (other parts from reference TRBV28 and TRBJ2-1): DVKVTQSSRYLVKRTGEKVFLECVQDMDHENMFWYRQDPGLGLRLIYFSYDVKMKEKGDIPEGYSVSREKKERFSLILESASTNQTSMYLCASSFSGSGHNEQFFGPGTRLTVL.

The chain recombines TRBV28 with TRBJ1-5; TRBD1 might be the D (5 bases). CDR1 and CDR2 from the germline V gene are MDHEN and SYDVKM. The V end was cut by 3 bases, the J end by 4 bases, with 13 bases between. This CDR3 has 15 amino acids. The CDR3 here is CASSFFDSLNQPQHF. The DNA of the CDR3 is TGTGCCAGCAGTTTTTTCGACAGTTTAAATCAGCCCCAGCATTTT. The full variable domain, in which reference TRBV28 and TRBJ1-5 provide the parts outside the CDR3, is DVKVTQSSRYLVKRTGEKVFLECVQDMDHENMFWYRQDPGLGLRLIYFSYDVKMKEKGDIPEGYSVSREKKERFSLILESASTNQTSMYLCASSFFDSLNQPQHFGDGTRLSIL.

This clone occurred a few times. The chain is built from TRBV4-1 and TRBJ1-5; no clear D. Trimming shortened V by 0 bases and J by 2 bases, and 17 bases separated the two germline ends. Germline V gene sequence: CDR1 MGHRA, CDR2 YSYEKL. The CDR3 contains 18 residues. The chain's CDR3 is CASSQEIHGPGGNQPQHF. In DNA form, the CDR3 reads TGCGCCAGCAGCCAAGAGATCCACGGGCCAGGTGGCAATCAGCCCCAGCATTTT.

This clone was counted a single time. CDR3 DNA sequence: TGCGCCAGCAGCCGGGGACAGGGTGAGTCCTACGAGCAGTACTTC. This encodes CASSRGQGESYEQYF. This chain links TRBV4-1 with TRBJ2-7, with 9 bases aligning to TRBD1. V lost 4 bases to trimming and J lost 1 base; unmatched junction nucleotides: 5. This CDR3 has 15 residues. Germline V CDR1 and CDR2: MGHRA, YSYEKL.

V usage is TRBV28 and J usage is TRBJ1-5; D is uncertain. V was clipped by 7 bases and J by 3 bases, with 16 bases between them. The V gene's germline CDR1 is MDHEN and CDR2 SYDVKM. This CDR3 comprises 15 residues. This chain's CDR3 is CASTSPLGFNQPQHF. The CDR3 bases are TGTGCCAGCACCTCCCCGTTGGGCTTCAATCAGCCCCAGCATTTT.

The CDR3: CASRVSGRGPGELFF. The CDR3 coding sequence is TGTGCCAGCAGAGTTAGCGGGAGGGGTCCCGGGGAGCTGTTTTTT. The genes are TRBV27 and TRBJ2-2; 11 bases match TRBD2. Trimming at V came to 6 bases and at J to 6 bases, leaving 6 bases not matched to a gene. This CDR3 comprises 15 residues. The germline CDR1 and CDR2 sequences are MNHEY and SMNVEV (reference sequence).

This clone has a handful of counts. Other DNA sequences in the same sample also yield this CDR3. CDR3 residues: CASSVSGNSNQPQHF. Written as DNA, the CDR3 is TGTGCCAGCAGCGTATCTGGTAACAGCAATCAGCCCCAGCATTTT. This rearrangement joins TRBV9 to TRBJ1-5; D gene uncertain. CDR1 is SGDLS and CDR2 is YYNGEE in the germline V gene. Between the trimmed V and J ends, which lost 1 base and 1 base, there was a span of 9 bases. This CDR3 has 15 residues.

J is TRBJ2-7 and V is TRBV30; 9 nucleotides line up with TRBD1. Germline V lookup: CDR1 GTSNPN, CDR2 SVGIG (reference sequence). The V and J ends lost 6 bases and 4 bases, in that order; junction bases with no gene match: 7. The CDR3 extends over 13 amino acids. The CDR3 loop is CACEDRGTYEQYF. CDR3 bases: TGTGCCTGCGAAGACAGGGGGACGTACGAGCAGTACTTC. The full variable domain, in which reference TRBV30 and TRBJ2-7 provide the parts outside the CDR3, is SQTIHQWPATLVQPVGSPLSLECTVEGTSNPNLYWYRQAAGRGLQLLFYSVGIGQISSEVPQNLSASRPQDRQFILSSKKLLLSDSGFYLCACEDRGTYEQYFGPGTRLTVT.